This TCR beta chain was sequenced during a study of identical twins. CDR1 LNHDA and CDR2 SQIVND come from the germline V gene (reference sequence). V was clipped by 1 base and J by 1 base, with 9 bases between them. The CDR3 has 15 amino acids. TCRdb fed the 5' RACE reads into MiXCR, producing one record per CDR3 protein. The data contain hundreds of thousands of distinct CDR3 sequences, around 5.7% of them seen just once; the ten biggest clones take up approximately 2%. The chain combines TRBV19 with TRBJ2-3, with D unresolved. Sequencing was done on a sample of naive T cells sorted from blood. The TCR comes from a man between 18 and 35 years old in good health. The CDR3 nucleotides read TGTGCCAGTAGTATAGGTGTCGGCCGCACAGATACGCAGTATTTT. This gives the protein CASSIGVGRTDTQYF. Full variable domain (rest looked up from reference TRBV19 and TRBJ2-3): DGGITQSPKYLFRKEGQNVTLSCEQNLNHDAMYWYRQDPGQGLRLIYYSQIVNDFQKGDIAEGYSVSREKKESFPLTVTSAQKNPTAFYLCASSIGVGRTDTQYFGPGTRLTVL.